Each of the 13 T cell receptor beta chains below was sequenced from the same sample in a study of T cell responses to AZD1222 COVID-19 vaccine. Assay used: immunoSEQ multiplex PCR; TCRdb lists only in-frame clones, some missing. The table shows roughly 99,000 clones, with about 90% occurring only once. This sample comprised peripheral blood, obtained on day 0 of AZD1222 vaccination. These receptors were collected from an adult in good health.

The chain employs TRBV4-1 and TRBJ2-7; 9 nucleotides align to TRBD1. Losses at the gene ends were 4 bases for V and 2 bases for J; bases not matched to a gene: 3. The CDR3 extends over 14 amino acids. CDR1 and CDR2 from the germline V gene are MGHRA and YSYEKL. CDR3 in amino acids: CASSPRQGAYEQYF. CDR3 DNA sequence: TGCGCCAGCAGCCCCCGACAGGGGGCCTACGAGCAGTACTTC.

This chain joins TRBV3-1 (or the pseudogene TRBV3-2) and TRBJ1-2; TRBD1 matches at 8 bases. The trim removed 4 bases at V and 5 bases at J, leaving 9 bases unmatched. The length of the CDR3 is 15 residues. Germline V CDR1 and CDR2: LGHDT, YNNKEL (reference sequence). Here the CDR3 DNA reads TGTGCCAGCAGCCCAACCAAACAGGGGGGTTATGGCTACACCTTC. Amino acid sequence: CASSPTKQGGYGYTF.

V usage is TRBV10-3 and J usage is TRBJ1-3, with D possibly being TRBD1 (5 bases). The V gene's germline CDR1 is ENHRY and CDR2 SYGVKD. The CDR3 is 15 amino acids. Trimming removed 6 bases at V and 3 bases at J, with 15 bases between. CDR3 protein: CAIRGNTDSGNTIYF. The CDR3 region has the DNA TGTGCCATCAGGGGAAACACTGACAGTGGAAACACCATATATTTT.

The CDR3 nucleotides read TGCGCCAGCAGCTTGTCGGCAGACCCGAATCAGCCCCAGCATTTT. This encodes CASSLSADPNQPQHF. The rearrangement joins TRBV5-1 to TRBJ1-5, with no clear D. The germline CDR1 and CDR2 sequences are SGHRS and YFSETQ. The CDR3 covers 15 residues. V was shortened by 1 base and J by 4 bases, with 12 bases between the two germline ends.

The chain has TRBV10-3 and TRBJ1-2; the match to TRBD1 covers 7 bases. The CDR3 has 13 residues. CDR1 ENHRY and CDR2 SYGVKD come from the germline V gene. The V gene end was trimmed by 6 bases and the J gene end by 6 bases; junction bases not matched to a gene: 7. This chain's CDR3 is CAISLGTVDGYTF. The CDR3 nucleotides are TGTGCCATCAGCCTCGGGACAGTCGATGGCTACACCTTC.

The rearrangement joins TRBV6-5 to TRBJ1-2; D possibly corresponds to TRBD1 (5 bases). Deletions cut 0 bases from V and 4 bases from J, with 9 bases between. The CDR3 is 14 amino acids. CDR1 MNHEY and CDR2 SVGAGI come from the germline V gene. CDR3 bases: TGTGCCAGCAGTTACTCGGCCGGGGCCTATGGCTACACCTTC. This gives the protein CASSYSAGAYGYTF.

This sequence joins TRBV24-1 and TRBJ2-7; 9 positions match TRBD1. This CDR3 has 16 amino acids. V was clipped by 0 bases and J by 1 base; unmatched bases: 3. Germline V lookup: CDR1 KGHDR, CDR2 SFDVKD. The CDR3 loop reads CATSDLWTGDSYEQYF. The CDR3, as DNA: TGTGCCACCAGTGATTTGTGGACAGGGGATTCCTACGAGCAGTACTTC.

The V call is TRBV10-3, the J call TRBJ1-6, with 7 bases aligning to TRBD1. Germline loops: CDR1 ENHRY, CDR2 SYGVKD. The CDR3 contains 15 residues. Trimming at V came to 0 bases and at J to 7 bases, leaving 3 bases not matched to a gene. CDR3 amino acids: CAISESQGQNSPLHF. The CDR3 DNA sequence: TGTGCCATCAGTGAGTCGCAGGGACAGAATTCACCCCTCCACTTT.

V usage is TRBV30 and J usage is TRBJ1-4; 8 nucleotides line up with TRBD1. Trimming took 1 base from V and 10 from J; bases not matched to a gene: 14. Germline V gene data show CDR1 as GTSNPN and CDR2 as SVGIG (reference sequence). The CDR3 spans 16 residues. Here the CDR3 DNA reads TGTGCCTGGAGTGAGTTTATCGGCAGGGGGCTAGGAAAACTGTTTTTT. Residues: CAWSEFIGRGLGKLFF.

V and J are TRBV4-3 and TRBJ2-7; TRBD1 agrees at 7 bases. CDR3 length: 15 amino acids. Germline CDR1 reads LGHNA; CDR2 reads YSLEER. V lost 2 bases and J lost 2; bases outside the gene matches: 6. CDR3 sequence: CASSQSRDRAYEQYF. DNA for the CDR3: TGCGCCAGCAGCCAAAGTAGGGACAGAGCCTACGAGCAGTACTTC.

Here the CDR3 reads CASDTGTGSWSGYTF. For the CDR3, the DNA is TGTGCCAGCGACACGGGGACAGGATCTTGGTCTGGCTACACCTTC. This chain joins TRBV25-1 and TRBJ1-2, with 8 nucleotides matching TRBD1. The germline gives CDR1 MGHDK, CDR2 SYGVNS. The V and J ends lost 8 bases and 7 bases, in that order; junction bases with no gene match: 15. The CDR3 totals 15 residues.

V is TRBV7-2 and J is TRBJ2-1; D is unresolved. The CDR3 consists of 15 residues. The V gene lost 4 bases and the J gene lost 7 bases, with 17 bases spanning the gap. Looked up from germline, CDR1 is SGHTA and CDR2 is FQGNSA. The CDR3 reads CASSSGLVGRNEQFF. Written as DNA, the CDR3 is TGTGCCAGCAGCTCGGGTTTAGTGGGTCGGAATGAGCAGTTCTTC.

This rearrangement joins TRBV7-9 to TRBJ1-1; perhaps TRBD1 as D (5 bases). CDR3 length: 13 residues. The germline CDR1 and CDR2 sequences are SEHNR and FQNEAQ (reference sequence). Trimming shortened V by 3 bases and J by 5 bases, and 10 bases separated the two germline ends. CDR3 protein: CASSLPGGTEAFF. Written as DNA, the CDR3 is TGTGCCAGCAGCTTGCCCGGGGGGACTGAAGCTTTCTTT.